This TCR beta chain was profiled in a study of T cell responses to AZD1222 COVID-19 vaccine (dated by TCRdb to the early 2020s). Notes on the research overall: AZD1222 recipients with second doses at about 4 weeks or about 12 weeks were pooled, because spike-specific TCR depth and breadth did not differ between schedules. TCR sequencing covered 233 trial participants: 200 to 220 given two doses of AZD1222 and about 26 given two doses of MenACWY control vaccine. Trial participants were enrolled by age into subgroups of 18-55, 56-69 and 70-plus years, and around 140, 26 and 57 TCR-sequenced participants, respectively, were included in these subgroups. Points the paper makes about the study in general: The whole spike protein was spanned by vaccine-associated CD4 TCRs, and dominant responses were seen in regions 160-218 and 743-854. A significant rise in spike-specific TCR breadth and depth was observed after two AZD1222 doses relative to day 0 and relative to MenACWY recipients. In the small 56-69-year group, the increase in depth fell short of significance, most likely because of low power. Conclusions about previously exposed vaccinees were limited because only six AZD1222 recipients were SARS-CoV-2 seropositive at baseline. Participants were mostly white British, with more females than males. The authors suggested clonal diversity may have been underestimated. Reportedly, almost half of the unique spike-specific TCRs recognized epitopes lying outside the regions that are mutated in the B.1.351 and B.1.1.7 variants. No day 14 peak-response samples were available, so repertoires were characterized only after the peak T cell response.

The CDR3 regions of human TCRbeta chains were analyzed by immunosequencing. From the authors' description of their analysis: TCRs in the repertoires were compared against a reference library of SARS-CoV-2-specific TCRs that had been generated with the MIRA antigen-specificity platform. Breadth was defined as the fraction of unique TCRs that were SARS-CoV-2-associated. Depth was defined as the fraction of total T cells that were SARS-CoV-2-associated. Using the MIRA data, each spike-specific TCR was assigned both to the spike region to which the TCR was reactive and to a CD4 or CD8 class. Log10-transformed breadth and depth values were compared by one-way ANOVA with Sidak's multiple comparisons tests. Held by TCRdb, this immuneACCESS table contains in-frame sequences only and omits some clones. Under half of the omission traces to an unresolved V gene where checked; the cause of the rest is unknown. That table is the source of V, J and clone size, and D and trimming were worked out from the DNA. The sample table contains around 250,000 clones; only one count was recorded for 85% to 95% of them. The ten largest clones add up to around 0.6% of the sample.

The CDR3 runs 13 amino acids, cysteine and phenylalanine included. Only the CDR3 DNA stays, 39 bases, in frame from base 1. The V and J ends are trimmed by 4 bases and 4 bases, leaving 10 bases between them. In the germline V gene (reference sequence), CDR1 corresponds to LGHDT and CDR2 to YNNKEL. Worth noting for this clone: The antigen this receptor binds is unknown. It has no much larger one-base neighbor in the sample; base qualities were not kept.

This specimen's time point label, interpreted: baseline before first vaccination. Vaccinee samples were obtained from the UK trials COV001 and COV002, which included a single-blind randomized controlled phase 2/3 trial of AZD1222 (ChAdOx1 nCoV-19) in healthy adults. For TCRbeta chain sequencing, PBMC samples were collected from trial participants at day 0 and at day 28 after the second dose. The TCR originated in an adult in good health. This specimen consisted of peripheral blood, obtained on day 0 of AZD1222 vaccination. The V and J segments used are TRBV3-1 (or the pseudogene TRBV3-2) and TRBJ1-2, with no confidently assigned D gene. Read as DNA, the sequence is TGTGCCAGCAGCCCTGGGCAGTTCTATGGCTACACCTTC. It codes for CASSPGQFYGYTF.